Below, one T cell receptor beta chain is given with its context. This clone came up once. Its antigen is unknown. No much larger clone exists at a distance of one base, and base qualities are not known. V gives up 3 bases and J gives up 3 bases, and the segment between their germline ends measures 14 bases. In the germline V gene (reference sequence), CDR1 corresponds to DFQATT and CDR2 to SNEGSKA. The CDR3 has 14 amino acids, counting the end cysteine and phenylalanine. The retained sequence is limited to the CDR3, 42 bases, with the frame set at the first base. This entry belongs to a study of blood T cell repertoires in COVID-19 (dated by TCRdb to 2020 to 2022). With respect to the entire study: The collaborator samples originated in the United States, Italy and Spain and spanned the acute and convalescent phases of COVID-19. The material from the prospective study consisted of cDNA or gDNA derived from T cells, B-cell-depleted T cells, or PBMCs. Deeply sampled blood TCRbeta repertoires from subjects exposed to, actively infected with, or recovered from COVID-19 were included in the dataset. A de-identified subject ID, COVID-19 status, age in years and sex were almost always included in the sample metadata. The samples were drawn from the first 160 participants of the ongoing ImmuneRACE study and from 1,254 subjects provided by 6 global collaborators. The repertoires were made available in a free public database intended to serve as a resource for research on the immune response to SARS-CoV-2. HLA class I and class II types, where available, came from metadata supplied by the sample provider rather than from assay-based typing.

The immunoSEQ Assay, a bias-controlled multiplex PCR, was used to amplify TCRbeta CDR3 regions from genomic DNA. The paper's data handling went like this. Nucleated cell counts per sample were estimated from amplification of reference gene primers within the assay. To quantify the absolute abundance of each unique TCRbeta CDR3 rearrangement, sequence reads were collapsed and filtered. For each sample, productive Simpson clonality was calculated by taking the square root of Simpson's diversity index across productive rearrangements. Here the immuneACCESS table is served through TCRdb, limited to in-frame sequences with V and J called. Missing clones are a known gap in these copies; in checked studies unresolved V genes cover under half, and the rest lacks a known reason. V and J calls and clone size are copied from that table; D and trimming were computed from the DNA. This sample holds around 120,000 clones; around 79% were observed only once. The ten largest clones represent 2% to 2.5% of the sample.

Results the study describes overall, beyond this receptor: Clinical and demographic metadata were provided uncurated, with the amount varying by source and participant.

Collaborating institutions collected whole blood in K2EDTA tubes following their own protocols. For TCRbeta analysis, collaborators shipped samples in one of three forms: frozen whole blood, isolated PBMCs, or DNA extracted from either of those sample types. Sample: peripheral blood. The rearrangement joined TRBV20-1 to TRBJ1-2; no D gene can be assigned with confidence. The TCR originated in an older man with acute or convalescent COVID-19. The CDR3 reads CSASGFGDHYGYTF. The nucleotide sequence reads TGCAGTGCTAGTGGGTTCGGGGATCACTATGGCTACACCTTC.